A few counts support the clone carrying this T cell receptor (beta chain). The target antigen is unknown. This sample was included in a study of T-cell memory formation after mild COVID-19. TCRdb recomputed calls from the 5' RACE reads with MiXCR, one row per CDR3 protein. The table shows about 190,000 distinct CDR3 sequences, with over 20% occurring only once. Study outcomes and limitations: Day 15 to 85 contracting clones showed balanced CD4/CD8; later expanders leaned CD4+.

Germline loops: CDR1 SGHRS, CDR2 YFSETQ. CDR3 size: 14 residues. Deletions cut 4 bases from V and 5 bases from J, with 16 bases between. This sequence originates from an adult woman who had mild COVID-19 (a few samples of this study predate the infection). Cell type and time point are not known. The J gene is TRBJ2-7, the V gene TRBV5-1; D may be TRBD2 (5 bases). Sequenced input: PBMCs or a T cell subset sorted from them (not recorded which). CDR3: CASSPAGVSDEQYF. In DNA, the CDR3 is TGCGCCAGCAGCCCTGCCGGGGTTTCGGACGAGCAGTACTTC.